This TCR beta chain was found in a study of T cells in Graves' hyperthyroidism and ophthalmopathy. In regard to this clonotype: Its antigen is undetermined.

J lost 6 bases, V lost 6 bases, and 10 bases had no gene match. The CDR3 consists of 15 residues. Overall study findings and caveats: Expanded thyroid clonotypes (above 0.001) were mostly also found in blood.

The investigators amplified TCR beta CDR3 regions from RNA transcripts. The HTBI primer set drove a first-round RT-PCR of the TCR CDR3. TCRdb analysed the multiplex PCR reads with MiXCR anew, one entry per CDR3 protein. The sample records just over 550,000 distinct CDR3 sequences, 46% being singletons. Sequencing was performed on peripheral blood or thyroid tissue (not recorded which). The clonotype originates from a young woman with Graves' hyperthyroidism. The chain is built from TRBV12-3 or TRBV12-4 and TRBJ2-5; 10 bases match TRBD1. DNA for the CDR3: TGTGCCAGCAGCTTGGCAGGGACAGGGGTCAAGACCCAGTACTTC. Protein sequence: CASSLAGTGVKTQYF.